This T cell receptor (beta chain) originates from a study of control samples from healthy donors and cancer patients. Per the germline V gene, CDR1 is LGHDT and CDR2 is YNNKEL (reference sequence). CDR3 length equals 15 residues. V was clipped by 6 bases and J by 3 bases, with 17 bases between them. Sequenced by immunoSEQ multiplex PCR; TCRdb stores in-frame clones only, minus some. The sample yields 260,000 or so clones, roughly 80% seen once. The sequence came from a woman aged 60-75 years with lung cancer. The chain recombines TRBV3-1 (or the pseudogene TRBV3-2) with TRBJ1-1, with D possibly being TRBD1 (6 bases). The sequenced sample consisted of PBMCs. CDR3 sequence (DNA): TGTGCCAGCAGAAGTAGAGACAGGAAGGACACTGAAGCTTTCTTT. As protein: CASRSRDRKDTEAFF.